The clone carrying this T cell receptor (beta chain) was counted between two and nine times. The sample comes from a study of blood T cell repertoires in COVID-19. Study-wide background: COVID-19 samples from acute and convalescent phases originated in the United States, Italy and Spain.

Original methodology: Reference gene primer amplification yielded estimated nucleated cell counts. Sequencing used immunoSEQ multiplex PCR; TCRdb keeps in-frame clones, though not all of them. That table is the source of V, J and clone size, and D and trimming were worked out from the DNA. The table includes 300,000 to 500,000 clones, 85% to 90% detected once. Cohort allocation depended upon clinical history that participants reported. Per germline, CDR1 SNHLY and CDR2 FYNNEI. The CDR3 totals 19 residues. The V end lost 4 bases, the J end lost 0 bases, and 19 bases lay between the germline ends. The chain recombines TRBV2 with TRBJ2-6, with D possibly being TRBD1 (6 bases). The material sequenced was PBMCs or T cells enriched from blood (not recorded which). The receptor was derived from a woman between 25 and 40 years old with acute COVID-19. This chain's CDR3 is CASSVFARDTSSGANVLTF. CDR3 DNA: TGTGCCAGCAGTGTCTTCGCCCGGGACACCAGCTCTGGGGCCAACGTCCTGACTTTC.